The sequence of this T cell receptor (beta chain) was determined in a study of OX40 agonist ivuxolimab in advanced cancers. Study-wide points: The average count of expanded clones was higher among CD8+ T cells than among CD4+.

Some clones are missing from TCRdb's copy, which holds only in-frame ones; the method was immunoSEQ multiplex PCR. The data show fewer than 85,000 clones, approximately 86% seen once. Blood draws occurred at baseline, cycle 4 day 1, and cycle 7 day 1. The CDR3 length is 15 residues. J gave up 2 bases and V 2 bases, and 6 bases lay outside the gene matches. Germline V gene lookup returns CDR1 MDHEN and CDR2 SYDVKM. Turning to this clone: Its antigen is unknown.

The specimen was CD4+ or CD8+ T cells sorted from blood, collected in a trial of the OX40 agonist ivuxolimab. This TCR came from an adult with an advanced solid tumor such as melanoma, head and neck, liver or kidney cancer. The chain couples TRBV28 to TRBJ2-7, with 7 bases identical to TRBD1. The DNA of the CDR3 is TGTGCCAGCAGTTTAATCCGCACAGGGGCCTACGAGCAGTACTTC. Translation gives CASSLIRTGAYEQYF. Using reference TRBV28 and TRBJ2-7 for the parts outside the CDR3, the full variable domain is DVKVTQSSRYLVKRTGEKVFLECVQDMDHENMFWYRQDPGLGLRLIYFSYDVKMKEKGDIPEGYSVSREKKERFSLILESASTNQTSMYLCASSLIRTGAYEQYFGPGTRLTVT.